This T cell receptor beta chain was documented in a study of high-grade serous ovarian cancer treatment subgroups. On the study more broadly: On average, around 15,000 reads and roughly 7,000 unique TCR beta rearrangements were obtained per sample. Overall study findings and caveats: The analyses considered CDR3 and ignored CDR1 and CDR2.

Sequencing was performed with immunoSEQ multiplex PCR; in TCRdb, only in-frame clones are kept and a portion is missing. The sample holds approximately 30,000 clones; about 86% are singletons and the top ten take about 2.1%. The CDR3 consists of 13 residues. V was trimmed by 0 bases and J by 8 bases, leaving 10 bases between them. Germline-derived CDR1 and CDR2 are LNHNV and YYDKDF (reference sequence). This clone showed up just a few times. The target antigen is unknown. Tumor tissue was taken before any definitive surgery or chemotherapy was given. The sequence was collected from a human donor with high-grade serous ovarian cancer. The chain employs TRBV15 and TRBJ1-1; D is perhaps TRBD1 (5 bases). Material for sequencing was tumor tissue. The CDR3 protein is CATSRDPRGEAFF. The CDR3 coding sequence is TGTGCCACCAGCAGAGATCCTAGGGGAGAAGCTTTCTTT.